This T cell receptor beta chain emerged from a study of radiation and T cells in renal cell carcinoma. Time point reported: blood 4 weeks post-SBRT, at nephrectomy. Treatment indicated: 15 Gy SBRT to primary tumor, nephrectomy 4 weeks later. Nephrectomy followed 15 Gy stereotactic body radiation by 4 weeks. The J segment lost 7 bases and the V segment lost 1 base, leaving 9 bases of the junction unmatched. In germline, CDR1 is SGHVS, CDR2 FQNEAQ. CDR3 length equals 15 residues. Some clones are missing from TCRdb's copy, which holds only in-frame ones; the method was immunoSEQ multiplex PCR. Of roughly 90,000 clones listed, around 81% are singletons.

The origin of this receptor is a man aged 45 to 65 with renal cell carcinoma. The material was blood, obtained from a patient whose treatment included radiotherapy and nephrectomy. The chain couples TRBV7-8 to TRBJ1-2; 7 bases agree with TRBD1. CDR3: CASSLDGRQGGGYTF. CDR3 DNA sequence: TGTGCCAGCAGCTTAGATGGCCGACAGGGAGGTGGCTACACCTTC. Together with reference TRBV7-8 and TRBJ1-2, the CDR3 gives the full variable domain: GAGVSQSPRYKVAKRGQDVALRCDPISGHVSLFWYQQALGQGPEFLTYFQNEAQLDKSGLPSDRFFAERPEGSVSTLKIQRTQQEDSAVYLCASSLDGRQGGGYTFGSGTRLTVV.